Below are 9 T cell receptor beta chains sequenced from a single sample in a study of T-cell memory formation after mild COVID-19. From the 5' RACE reads, TCRdb called clonotypes with MiXCR, one entry per CDR3 protein. In the table there are fewer than 450,000 distinct CDR3 sequences, approximately 24% of which are singletons. Material for sequencing was PBMCs or a T cell subset sorted from them (not recorded which). These receptor sequences come from an adult woman who had mild COVID-19 (a few samples of this study predate the infection). Cell type and time point are not known.

This rearrangement joins TRBV4-1 to TRBJ1-5; D call uncertain. The CDR3 is 15 residues long. The ends were cut back, 1 base at V and 2 bases at J, with 9 bases in the middle. Per germline, CDR1 MGHRA and CDR2 YSYEKL. The CDR3 here is CASSQGIIGNQPQHF. Here the CDR3 DNA reads TGCGCCAGCAGCCAAGGAATAATAGGCAATCAGCCCCAGCATTTT.

This chain links TRBV7-2 with TRBJ1-1; D not certain. Germline V gives CDR1 SGHTA, CDR2 FQGNSA. The length of the CDR3 is 15 residues. Trimming took 1 base from V and 1 from J, leaving 10 bases between them. The CDR3 reads CASSLEPRKNTEAFF. The CDR3 DNA is TGTGCCAGCAGCTTAGAACCCAGAAAGAACACTGAAGCTTTCTTT.

This clonotype was counted between two and nine times. V gene TRBV13 combines with J gene TRBJ2-2, with D perhaps matching TRBD2 (5 bases). The CDR3 has 15 residues. Germline-derived CDR1 and CDR2 are PRHDT and FYEKMQ (reference sequence). The V end was cut by 3 bases, the J end by 0 bases, with 8 bases between. CDR3 DNA sequence: TGTGCCAGCAGCTTTGGGGAGACGAACACCGGGGAGCTGTTTTTT. Translation gives CASSFGETNTGELFF.

The chain uses TRBV2 and TRBJ1-5; TRBD1 matches 7 bases. J was trimmed by 5 bases and V by 8 bases; bases with no gene match: 9. Germline assignment: CDR1 SNHLY and CDR2 FYNNEI. The CDR3 consists of 14 residues. CDR3 in amino acids: CASGEQGTHQPQHF. The DNA for the CDR3 is TGTGCCAGCGGGGAACAGGGGACCCATCAGCCCCAGCATTTT.

The chain joins TRBV19 to TRBJ2-7; 8 bases map to TRBD1. CDR3 size: 13 residues. Unmatched junction bases numbered 6, after V lost 5 bases and J lost 6 bases. Germline CDR1 is LNHDA and CDR2 is SQIVND (reference sequence). The CDR3 region is CASSDTRGREQYF. The CDR3 bases are TGTGCCAGTAGTGATACCAGGGGGCGCGAGCAGTACTTC.

V is TRBV6-5 and J is TRBJ2-1, with TRBD2 matching over 7 bases. This CDR3 is built from 14 residues. With V trimmed by 8 bases and J by 7 bases, 11 bases remained unmatched. Germline assignment: CDR1 MNHEY and CDR2 SVGAGI. CDR3 in DNA: TGTGCCAGCGAGTCTACTCGCGGGGGTAATGAGCAGTTCTTC. The encoded protein is CASESTRGGNEQFF.

This clonotype was seen a handful of times. The V call is TRBV20-1, the J call TRBJ2-3; tentatively, D is TRBD2 (7 bases). The CDR3 spans 15 residues. Trimming cost V 5 bases and J 1 base, with 16 bases left between them. Looked up from germline, CDR1 is DFQATT and CDR2 is SNEGSKA (reference sequence). Here the CDR3 reads CSAPPGGARTDTQYF. In nucleotides, the CDR3 is TGCAGTGCTCCCCCTGGGGGGGCTCGCACAGATACGCAGTATTTT.

The chain recombines TRBV5-1 with TRBJ2-7; D not resolved. Germline V CDR1 and CDR2: SGHRS, YFSETQ. CDR3 size: 14 residues. V lost 0 bases and J 3 bases, leaving 10 bases between the germline ends. The CDR3 nucleotides read TGCGCCAGCAGCTTGGTCCCCACGAACTACGAGCAGTACTTC. It encodes CASSLVPTNYEQYF. Together with reference TRBV5-1 and TRBJ2-7, the CDR3 gives the full variable domain: KAGVTQTPRYLIKTRGQQVTLSCSPISGHRSVSWYQQTPGQGLQFLFEYFSETQRNKGNFPGRFSGRQFSNSRSEMNVSTLELGDSALYLCASSLVPTNYEQYFGPGTRLTVT.

This clonotype came up a few times. The chain combines TRBV7-9 with TRBJ2-5; no reliable D call. The CDR3 consists of 17 residues. Trimming took off 1 base at V and 3 bases at J, with 18 bases between the two ends. The germline V gene has CDR1 SEHNR and CDR2 FQNEAQ (reference sequence). CDR3 residues: CASSLGGIGFKKETQYF. In nucleotides, the CDR3 is TGTGCCAGCAGCTTAGGCGGTATTGGGTTTAAGAAAGAGACCCAGTACTTC.